The sequence of this TCR beta chain was determined in a study of T cell repertoires in cytomegalovirus infection. V gave up 5 bases and J gave up 2 bases; unmatched junction bases: 4. The CDR3 has 15 amino acids. Per germline, CDR1 MNHEY and CDR2 SVGAGI. At least ten counts were recorded for this clonotype. What it binds is unknown. TCRdb analysed the reads with MiXCR anew, one entry per CDR3 protein. Here the sample spans under 50,000 distinct CDR3 sequences, about 20% being singletons. The specimen comprised CD8+ T cells from cultured PBMCs, sampled from culture after CMV antigen stimulation. The chain carries TRBV6-5 and TRBJ1-5; 9 bases are a match to TRBD1. The TCR was taken from a human donor in good health (CMV status not recorded). Some clones in this sample may be carry-over from other donors' samples. CDR3 in DNA: TGTGCCAGCAGTCGGGACAGGGACGGCAATCAGCCCCAGCATTTT. It specifies CASSRDRDGNQPQHF.